This TCR beta chain emerged from a study of response to subunit inactivated influenza vaccine. Per the germline V gene, CDR1 is SGHVS and CDR2 is FNYEAQ. The CDR3 totals 12 residues. Trimming stripped 2 bases from V and 15 bases from J, with 14 bases between. TCRdb reanalysed the RT-PCR reads using MiXCR and keeps one entry per CDR3 protein. The table lists 700,000 to 800,000 distinct CDR3 sequences, roughly 20% of them singletons. Study observations and caveats: Researchers suggested that each seasonal influenza vaccination recruits few new T cells.

This clonotype has more than one count but fewer than ten. Antigen specificity is unknown. The TCR was taken from a man aged 45 to 65 who received an inactivated influenza vaccine. Sequencing was performed on PBMCs from blood, taken roughly 5 days after vaccination. The chain is built from TRBV7-6 and TRBJ2-1; D gene unclear. CDR3 residues: CASSLNSPRWFF. In DNA form, the CDR3 reads TGTGCCAGCAGCTTAAATAGCCCCCGTTGGTTCTTC. The complete variable domain, with remaining parts taken from reference TRBV7-6 and TRBJ2-1, reads GAGVSQSPRYKVTKRGQDVALRCDPISGHVSLYWYRQALGQGPEFLTYFNYEAQQDKSGLPNDRFSAERPEGSISTLTIQRTEQRDSAMYRCASSLNSPRWFFGPGTRLTVL.